This paragraph reports one TCR beta chain. The CDR3 is 17 amino acids. The ends lost 2 bases at V and 2 bases at J; junction bases unmatched: 10. CDR1 is MNHEY, CDR2 SMNVEV, per germline (reference sequence). The data were taken from a study of shared clonotypes between healthy human individuals. Using approximately 190 ng DNA, tens of thousands of T cell genomes, the sorted-subset replicate PCRs were run. Sequencing used immunoSEQ multiplex PCR; TCRdb keeps in-frame clones, though not all of them. The sample lists 2,500,000 or so clones; roughly nine tenths were seen once. The sequenced material came from naive CD4+ T cells sorted from blood. Described subset: CD45RA+ positively selected. The J gene is TRBJ2-3, the V gene TRBV27; 7 bases are shared with TRBD1. The clonotype comes from a man aged 18 to 35 in good health. The CDR3 DNA follows: TGTGCCAGCAGTTTAGAGGGGGTGACAGGGCCCACAGATACGCAGTATTTT. Its translation: CASSLEGVTGPTDTQYF.